The 15 T cell receptor beta chains below were found in one sample sequenced in a study of beta chain features in type 1 diabetes. The sequenced template was cDNA made from the entire isolated RNA. Data came from immunoSEQ multiplex PCR; TCRdb stores just in-frame clones and leaves some out. The data contain around 140,000 clones, about a tenth of them singletons. Sequencing was carried out using central memory CD4+ T cells from blood. The source is a woman in her thirties or forties in good health.

This clone has just a few counts. V is TRBV19 and J is TRBJ1-5; the D gene is possibly TRBD1 (5 bases). There are 13 residues in the CDR3. CDR1 LNHDA and CDR2 SQIVND come from the germline V gene (reference sequence). V was cut by 5 bases and J by 6 bases, with 11 bases left in between. This CDR3 reads CASSPQDIQPQHF. The CDR3, as DNA: TGTGCCAGTAGTCCTCAGGACATTCAGCCCCAGCATTTT.

The rearrangement joins TRBV7-2 to TRBJ2-1; 7 bases are a match to TRBD1. The CDR3 sequence is 16 residues long. Trimming took 0 bases from V and 3 from J; bases not matched to a gene: 5. The V gene's germline CDR1 is SGHTA and CDR2 FQGNSA. CDR3 region: CASSLALAGGYNEQFF. The CDR3 coding sequence is TGTGCCAGCAGCTTAGCGTTGGCAGGGGGCTACAATGAGCAGTTCTTC.

The table lists this clone with a few counts. The CDR3 reads CASKEGGPYGYTF. CDR3 in DNA: TGTGCCAGCAAGGAGGGCGGACCCTATGGCTACACCTTC. The chain carries TRBV6-1 and TRBJ1-2; D ambiguous. Germline V CDR1 and CDR2: MNHNS, SASEGT. Trimming pared 7 bases from V and 4 bases from J, leaving 13 bases between. This CDR3 spans 13 amino acids.

This clone came up a few times. The chain couples TRBV10-2 to TRBJ2-7, with TRBD2 identical over 7 bases. With 5 bases clipped from V and 7 bases from J, the junction kept 5 bases outside the gene matches. The germline V gene encodes CDR1 WSHSY and CDR2 SAAADI. The CDR3 is made up of 12 amino acids. The CDR3 protein is CASSHPGGEQYF. The DNA for the CDR3 is TGCGCCAGCAGTCACCCGGGGGGTGAGCAGTACTTC.

The chain joins TRBV4-2 to TRBJ1-2; TRBD1 matches 8 bases. From germline, CDR1 is LGHNA and CDR2 YNFKEQ. The CDR3 covers 14 residues. With V trimmed by 1 base and J by 6 bases, 4 bases remained unmatched. The CDR3 region is CASSQGDRGHGYTF. CDR3 in DNA: TGTGCCAGCAGCCAAGGCGACAGGGGTCATGGCTACACCTTC.

The genes are TRBV7-2 and TRBJ1-2, with TRBD1 identical over 8 bases. V dropped 3 bases and J dropped 1; count of bases not matched to a gene: 4. Germline-derived CDR1 and CDR2 are SGHTA and FQGNSA. The CDR3 sequence is 15 residues long. CDR3 DNA sequence: TGTGCCAGCAGCTTTTCCAGGGGGCTTAACTATGGCTACACCTTC. Its protein is CASSFSRGLNYGYTF.

This clone has a handful of counts. The chain links TRBV14 to TRBJ1-1, with 8 bases fitting TRBD1. The CDR3 extends over 14 amino acids. Trimming took 2 bases from V and 7 from J; bases not matched to a gene: 6. CDR1 is SGHDN and CDR2 is FVKESK in the germline V gene. The CDR3 spells CASSQNTGGSEAFF. The DNA for the CDR3 is TGTGCCAGCAGCCAAAACACAGGGGGAAGTGAAGCTTTCTTT.

The V call is TRBV29-1, the J call TRBJ2-7; 7 nucleotides align to TRBD2. This CDR3 has 15 residues. The V segment lost 6 bases and the J segment 3 bases; nucleotides outside the gene matches: 14. The V gene's germline CDR1 is SQVTM and CDR2 ANQGSEA. The CDR3 is CSVAAGIGNLYEQYF. CDR3 DNA: TGCAGCGTAGCAGCGGGGATCGGGAACCTCTACGAGCAGTACTTC.

This clone was counted only a few times. V and J are TRBV7-2 and TRBJ2-7; D gene unclear. The V end lost 2 bases, the J end lost 3 bases, and 11 bases lay between the germline ends. The CDR3 sequence is 14 residues long. CDR1 and CDR2 (germline): SGHTA, FQGNSA. The CDR3 sequence is CASSLTSFDYEQYF. Written as DNA, the CDR3 is TGTGCCAGCAGCTTAACAAGTTTCGACTACGAGCAGTACTTC. The whole variable domain, remainder taken from reference TRBV7-2 and TRBJ2-7, is GAGVSQSPSNKVTEKGKDVELRCDPISGHTALYWYRQSLGQGLEFLIYFQGNSAPDKSGLPSDRFSAERTGGSVSTLTIQRTQQEDSAVYLCASSLTSFDYEQYFGPGTRLTVT.

This clone was counted a few times. This chain links TRBV2 with TRBJ1-2; D perhaps matches TRBD1 (6 bases). The ends were cut back, 6 bases at V and 4 bases at J, with 21 bases in the middle. Germline V gives CDR1 SNHLY, CDR2 FYNNEI. This CDR3 region has 16 residues. CDR3 DNA: TGTGCCAGCAGGGGTCTTGATACAGGGTATCGCTATGGCTACACCTTC. It is translated as CASRGLDTGYRYGYTF.

V is TRBV2 and J is TRBJ2-5; D perhaps matches TRBD2 (6 bases). Germline CDR1 is SNHLY and CDR2 is FYNNEI. Trimming stripped 6 bases from V and 5 bases from J, with 19 bases between. The CDR3 spans 15 residues. The CDR3 here is CASRLAELGSETQYF. The CDR3 DNA reads TGTGCCAGCAGATTAGCGGAGCTCGGGTCGGAGACCCAGTACTTC.

This clone was seen a handful of times. The V and J genes are TRBV12-5 and TRBJ2-3; maybe TRBD1 (5 bases). This CDR3 has 15 residues. Germline V gives CDR1 LGHNT, CDR2 FRNRAP. The V end lost 3 bases, the J end lost 4 bases, and 14 bases lay between the germline ends. CDR3 DNA: TGTGCTAGTGGTTTCTGGTTCAGGGCTCCAGATACGCAGTATTTT. This sequence encodes CASGFWFRAPDTQYF.

This clone was recorded a few times. The gene calls are TRBV7-2 and TRBJ1-2, with TRBD1 matching over 7 bases. The CDR3 totals 13 residues. Germline loops: CDR1 SGHTA, CDR2 FQGNSA. V gave up 5 bases and J gave up 3 bases; unmatched junction bases: 3. The chain's CDR3 is CASSTGTDYGYTF. DNA for the CDR3: TGTGCCAGCAGCACAGGGACAGACTATGGCTACACCTTC. The whole variable domain, filled in from reference TRBV7-2 and TRBJ1-2, reads GAGVSQSPSNKVTEKGKDVELRCDPISGHTALYWYRQSLGQGLEFLIYFQGNSAPDKSGLPSDRFSAERTGGSVSTLTIQRTQQEDSAVYLCASSTGTDYGYTFGSGTRLTVV.

The chain combines TRBV29-1 with TRBJ2-7; tentative D call: TRBD2 (5 bases). Germline lookup yields CDR1 SQVTM and CDR2 ANQGSEA. The CDR3 sequence is 12 residues long. The V and J ends lost 7 bases and 2 bases respectively, with 12 bases between them. CDR3: CSARTETYEQYF. DNA of the CDR3: TGCAGCGCCCGGACTGAGACCTACGAGCAGTACTTC.

J is TRBJ1-3 and V is TRBV5-1, with D unclear. The CDR3 covers 15 residues. The V gene's germline CDR1 is SGHRS and CDR2 YFSETQ. Deletions cut 2 bases from V and 5 bases from J, with 14 bases between. The CDR3 is CASSFLSSTRNTIYF. The CDR3 coding sequence is TGCGCCAGCAGCTTTTTGAGTTCTACGAGAAACACCATATATTTT. Looking up the rest from reference TRBV5-1 and TRBJ1-3 gives the full variable domain: KAGVTQTPRYLIKTRGQQVTLSCSPISGHRSVSWYQQTPGQGLQFLFEYFSETQRNKGNFPGRFSGRQFSNSRSEMNVSTLELGDSALYLCASSFLSSTRNTIYFGEGSWLTVV.